This T cell receptor beta chain stems from a study of T cell responses to AZD1222 COVID-19 vaccine. Study outcomes and limitations: The study found vaccine-associated CD4 TCRs spanning spike, dominant at 160-218 and 743-854.

The V end lost 2 bases, the J end lost 1 base, and 9 bases lay between the germline ends. The CDR3 has 15 residues. The germline V gene has CDR1 SGHVS and CDR2 FQNEAQ. The data were produced by immunoSEQ multiplex PCR, yet TCRdb's version contains in-frame clones alone and is incomplete. The sample holds about 150,000 clones, 90% seen once. Of note for this clone: The antigen is undetermined.

The receptor comes from an adult who received the AZD1222 COVID-19 vaccine. This chain joins TRBV7-8 and TRBJ2-1, with D unresolved. The source was peripheral blood, collected 28 days after the second AZD1222 dose. CDR3 protein: CASSLSGFSYNEQFF. DNA of the CDR3: TGTGCCAGCAGCTTATCTGGGTTTTCCTACAATGAGCAGTTCTTC.